The clone carrying this T cell receptor beta chain occurred many times. Its target is not known. From the reads, TCRdb called clonotypes with MiXCR, one entry per CDR3 protein. The data contain some 280,000 distinct CDR3 sequences, around 15% of them seen just once; the ten biggest clones take up 8.5% to 9%. The sample is drawn from a study of T cell repertoires in cytomegalovirus infection. Study-level findings and limits: The ex vivo response was dominated by HLA-C-restricted CMV-specific TCR beta clonotypes.

Germline V gene data show CDR1 as SNHLY and CDR2 as FYNNEI. V lost 3 bases to trimming and J lost 0 bases; unmatched junction nucleotides: 7. CDR3 length: 19 residues. The receptor's source is a human donor in good health (CMV status not recorded). Some clones in this sample may be carry-over from other donors' samples. The chain carries TRBV2 and TRBJ2-1, with 14 bases aligning to TRBD2. Sequenced sample: PBMCs. CDR3 nucleotide sequence: TGTGCCAGCAGTGACGGGACTAGCGGGGGAACCAGCTCCTACAATGAGCAGTTCTTC. This codes for CASSDGTSGGTSSYNEQFF.